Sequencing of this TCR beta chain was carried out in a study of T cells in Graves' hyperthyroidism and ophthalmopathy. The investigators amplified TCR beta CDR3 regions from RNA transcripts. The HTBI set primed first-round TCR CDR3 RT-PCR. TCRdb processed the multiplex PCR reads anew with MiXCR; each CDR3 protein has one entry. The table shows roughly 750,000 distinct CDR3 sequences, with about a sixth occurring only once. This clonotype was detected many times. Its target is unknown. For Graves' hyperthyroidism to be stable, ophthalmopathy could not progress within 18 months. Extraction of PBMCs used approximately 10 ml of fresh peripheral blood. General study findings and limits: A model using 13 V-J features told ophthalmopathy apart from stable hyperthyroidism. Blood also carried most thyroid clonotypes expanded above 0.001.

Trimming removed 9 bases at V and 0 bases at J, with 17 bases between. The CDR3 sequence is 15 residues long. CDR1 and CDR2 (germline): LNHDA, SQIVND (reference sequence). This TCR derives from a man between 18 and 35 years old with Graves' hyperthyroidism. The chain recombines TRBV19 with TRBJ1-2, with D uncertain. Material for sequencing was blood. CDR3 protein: CASQSARPSNYGYTF. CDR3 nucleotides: TGTGCCAGCCAATCCGCCAGACCCTCTAACTATGGCTACACCTTC.